The 6 T cell receptor beta chains in this list originate from one sample, sequenced in a study of long-term antiretroviral therapy in people with HIV. immunoSEQ v3.0 was run at survey level. Clones were read by immunoSEQ multiplex PCR, and TCRdb kept only the in-frame ones, dropping some. Of 25,000 to 30,000 clones detected, roughly 93% appear once; the ten largest clones hold approximately 6.8%. Material: unsorted PBMCs, obtained approximately 6.3 years after starting antiretroviral therapy. The receptor set was obtained from a woman in her 40s with HIV.

The rearrangement uses TRBV4-3 and TRBJ1-4; TRBD1 matches at 8 bases. Germline values: CDR1 LGHNA, CDR2 YSLEER. This CDR3 is built from 19 residues. Germline trimming cut 0 bases from V and 10 bases from J; bases unmatched to any gene: 19. CDR3 sequence reads: CASSQERRQGRGGPGKLFF. The CDR3, as DNA: TGCGCCAGCAGCCAAGAACGGCGACAGGGGAGAGGGGGCCCTGGAAAACTGTTTTTT.

V gene TRBV2 combines with J gene TRBJ1-2, with a possible D match to TRBD1 (6 bases). Between the trimmed V and J ends, which lost 11 bases and 5 bases, there was a span of 18 bases. This CDR3 region has 13 residues. Per the germline V gene, CDR1 is SNHLY and CDR2 is FYNNEI. CDR3 region: CACKGGQGYGYTF. The CDR3 DNA reads as TGTGCCTGCAAGGGGGGCCAGGGATATGGCTACACCTTC.

This chain links TRBV9 with TRBJ1-2; D unresolved. The CDR3 extends over 15 amino acids. Germline V CDR1 and CDR2: SGDLS, YYNGEE. V was clipped by 3 bases and J by 0 bases, with 12 bases between them. The CDR3 here is CASSGFAEANYGYTF. The DNA of the CDR3 is TGTGCCAGCAGCGGTTTCGCCGAGGCTAACTATGGCTACACCTTC. Full variable domain (outside the CDR3, taken from reference TRBV9 and TRBJ1-2): DSGVTQTPKHLITATGQRVTLRCSPRSGDLSVYWYQQSLDQGLQFLIQYYNGEERAKGNILERFSAQQFPDLHSELNLSSLELGDSALYFCASSGFAEANYGYTFGSGTRLTVV.

V gene TRBV7-2 combines with J gene TRBJ1-1; 7 bases map to TRBD1. The CDR3 extends over 13 amino acids. Germline V lookup: CDR1 SGHTA, CDR2 FQGNSA. V shed 8 bases and J 5 bases; nucleotides not matched to a gene: 8. The CDR3 spells CASGMLTGTEAFF. The CDR3 nucleotides read TGTGCCAGCGGCATGTTGACAGGGACTGAAGCTTTCTTT. The full variable domain, its missing parts supplied by reference TRBV7-2 and TRBJ1-1, is GAGVSQSPSNKVTEKGKDVELRCDPISGHTALYWYRQSLGQGLEFLIYFQGNSAPDKSGLPSDRFSAERTGGSVSTLTIQRTQQEDSAVYLCASGMLTGTEAFFGQGTRLTVV.

The chain combines TRBV18 with TRBJ1-3; D not certain. The V gene's germline CDR1 is KGHSH and CDR2 LQKENI. The CDR3 covers 16 residues. With 2 bases removed from V and 3 bases from J, the gap between germline ends came to 14 bases. In DNA, the CDR3 is TGTGCCAGCTCACCAGGGCGCCAAGGGAGTGGAAACACCATATATTTT. Protein product: CASSPGRQGSGNTIYF.

V usage is TRBV10-3 and J usage is TRBJ2-3, with D uncertain. The CDR3 sequence is 12 residues long. Germline CDR1 and CDR2: ENHRY and SYGVKD. V was clipped by 6 bases and J by 2 bases, with 6 bases between them. CDR3: CAISENTDTQYF. The DNA of the CDR3 is TGTGCCATCAGCGAGAACACAGATACGCAGTATTTT.